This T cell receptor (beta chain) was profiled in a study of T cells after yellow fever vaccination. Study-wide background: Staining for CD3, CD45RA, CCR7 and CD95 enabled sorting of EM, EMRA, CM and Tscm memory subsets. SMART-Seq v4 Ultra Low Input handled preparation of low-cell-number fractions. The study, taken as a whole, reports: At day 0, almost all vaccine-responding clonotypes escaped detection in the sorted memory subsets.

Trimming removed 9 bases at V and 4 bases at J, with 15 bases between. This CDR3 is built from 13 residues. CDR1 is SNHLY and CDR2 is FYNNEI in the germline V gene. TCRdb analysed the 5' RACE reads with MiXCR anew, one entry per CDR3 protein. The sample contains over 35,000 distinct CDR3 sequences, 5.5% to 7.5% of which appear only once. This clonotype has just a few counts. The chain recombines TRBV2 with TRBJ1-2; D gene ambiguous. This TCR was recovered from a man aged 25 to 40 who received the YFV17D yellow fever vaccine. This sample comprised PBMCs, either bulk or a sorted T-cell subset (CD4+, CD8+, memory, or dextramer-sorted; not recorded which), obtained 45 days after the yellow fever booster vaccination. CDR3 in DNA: TGTGCCAGTAGGCCGGGTCTACTCTATGGCTACACCTTC. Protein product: CASRPGLLYGYTF.